This record concerns one T cell receptor beta chain sequence. Its cognate antigen is unknown. Authors' methods: After removing out-of-frame reads, 2,204,828 distinct TCRbeta sequences remained. Repertoires were generated with immunoSEQ multiplex PCR, while TCRdb's copy carries only in-frame clones and drops some. V and J calls and clone size are given by that table; D and trimming were obtained from the DNA. The sample consists of approximately 56,000 clones, 82% of them appearing once. This record belongs to a study of memory CD4+ T cells and cytomegalovirus serostatus. Single viable CD3+CD4+CD8-CD45RO+ cells were sorted as the memory CD4+ T cells. CD4+ T cells were isolated by positive magnetic selection. Findings of the study overall: Suggested: most of the CMV-linked TCR signature lies in CD4+ memory cells. Median bootstrapped AUC for CMV status was just under 0.97 originally, approximately 0.91 US-trained.

J was trimmed by 3 bases and V by 2 bases; bases with no gene match: 3. Looked up from germline, CDR1 is LNHDA and CDR2 is SQIVND (reference sequence). The CDR3 is 15 amino acids. The source is an adult in good health and CMV-seronegative. The specimen sequenced was memory CD4+ T cells from blood. The chain couples TRBV19 to TRBJ1-2, with 10 bases matching TRBD1. CDR3 in amino acids: CASSIPGQGYYGYTF. CDR3 DNA: TGTGCCAGTAGTATACCGGGACAGGGGTACTATGGCTACACCTTC.